The clone carrying this TCR beta chain has ten or more counts. Germline assignment: CDR1 SGHTA and CDR2 FQGTGA. This CDR3 is 15 amino acids long. V dropped 2 bases and J dropped 8 bases, with 16 bases sitting between them. During its preparation, the TCRbeta library received unique molecular identifiers. TCRdb re-analysed the PCR reads in MiXCR, keeping a single row per CDR3 protein. The sample has approximately 340,000 distinct CDR3 sequences; around 10% are singletons. The sample is drawn from a study of T-cell reconstitution after alpha-beta-depleted transplantation in children. The origin of this receptor is a human donor who donated a stem cell graft to a child with acute lymphoblastic leukemia. The specimen comprised PBMCs from the stem cell graft donor, sampled from the stem cell graft. The chain links TRBV7-3 to TRBJ2-1; possibly TRBD2 for D (6 bases). Written as DNA, the CDR3 is TGTGCCAGCAGCTTAGGGCTAGCGTCGGGTGATGAGCAGTTCTTC. Protein: CASSLGLASGDEQFF.